These 5 T cell receptor beta chains were all obtained from the same sample, sequenced in a study of identical twins. TCRdb ran MiXCR on the 5' RACE reads and lists one entry per CDR3 protein. The sample records roughly 200,000 distinct CDR3 sequences, 7.5% being singletons. These data also featured in a second study, about yellow fever vaccine responses in identical twins.

Sequenced: memory (CD45RO+) T cells sorted from blood. Source of these receptors: a woman between 18 and 30 years old in good health.

This clonotype was counted between two and nine times. The J gene is TRBJ1-2, the V gene TRBV11-2; D is possibly TRBD1 (5 bases). Trimming removed 5 bases at V and 3 bases at J, with 13 bases between. The CDR3 covers 14 residues. Germline V gives CDR1 SGHAT, CDR2 FQNNGV. CDR3 sequence reads: CASSGLTGDYGYTF. The CDR3 nucleotides are TGTGCCAGCAGCGGCCTCACAGGCGACTATGGCTACACCTTC. The entire variable domain, with the rest obtained from reference TRBV11-2 and TRBJ1-2, is as follows: EAGVAQSPRYKIIEKRQSVAFWCNPISGHATLYWYQQILGQGPKLLIQFQNNGVVDDSQLPKDRFSAERLKGVDSTLKIQPAKLEDSAVYLCASSGLTGDYGYTFGSGTRLTVV.

The genes are TRBV30 and TRBJ2-7; 10 bases are shared with TRBD2. Trimming at V came to 8 bases and at J to 4 bases, leaving 5 bases not matched to a gene. CDR1 GTSNPN and CDR2 SVGIG come from the germline V gene (reference sequence). The CDR3 is made up of 12 amino acids. The CDR3 protein is CAGKAGGYEQYF. CDR3 coding DNA: TGTGCCGGGAAAGCGGGGGGGTACGAGCAGTACTTC.

This clonotype was picked up a small number of times. The chain links TRBV20-1 to TRBJ2-4, with 10 bases matching TRBD2. This CDR3 comprises 17 residues. Germline-derived CDR1 and CDR2 are DFQATT and SNEGSKA (reference sequence). V lost 6 bases, J lost 0 bases, and 11 bases stayed unmatched. CDR3 region: CSALGVSGGVAKNIQYF. The CDR3 nucleotides are TGCAGTGCCCTGGGCGTGAGCGGGGGGGTAGCCAAAAACATTCAGTACTTC.

This clonotype was counted at least ten times. The gene calls are TRBV29-1 and TRBJ2-2; D gene ambiguous. Germline V gives CDR1 SQVTM, CDR2 ANQGSEA. The ends were cut back, 4 bases at V and 0 bases at J, with 9 bases in the middle. The CDR3 runs 14 residues. The CDR3 coding sequence is TGCAGCGTTGTTATTCAGGCGAACACCGGGGAGCTGTTTTTT. Translated: CSVVIQANTGELFF.

This clonotype was seen many times. The V and J genes are TRBV7-2 and TRBJ1-5; D possibly corresponds to TRBD1 (5 bases). The V and J ends lost 3 bases and 6 bases respectively, with 6 bases between them. The CDR3 loop spans 12 amino acids. Looked up from germline, CDR1 is SGHTA and CDR2 is FQGNSA. The CDR3 loop reads CASSFRGQPQHF. The DNA of the CDR3 is TGTGCCAGCAGCTTTAGGGGTCAGCCCCAGCATTTT.